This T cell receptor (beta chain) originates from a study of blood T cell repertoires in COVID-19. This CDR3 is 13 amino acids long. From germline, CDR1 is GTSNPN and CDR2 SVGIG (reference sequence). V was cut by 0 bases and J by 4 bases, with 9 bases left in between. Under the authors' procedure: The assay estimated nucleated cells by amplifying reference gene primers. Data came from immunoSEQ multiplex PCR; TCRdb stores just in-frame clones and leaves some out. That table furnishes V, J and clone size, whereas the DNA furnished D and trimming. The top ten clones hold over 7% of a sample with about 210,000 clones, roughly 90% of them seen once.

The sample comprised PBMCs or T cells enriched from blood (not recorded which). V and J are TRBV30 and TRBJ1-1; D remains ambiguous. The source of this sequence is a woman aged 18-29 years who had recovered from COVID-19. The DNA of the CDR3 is TGTGCCTGGAGTGTAATGGAGGGCACTGAAGCTTTCTTT. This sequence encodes CAWSVMEGTEAFF.